One T cell receptor (beta chain) is described in this entry. Its antigen is unknown. One base away there is no much larger clone; base qualities are not given. Taken from cysteine to phenylalanine, the CDR3 has 13 residues. The read is trimmed to its CDR3 DNA, 39 bases read in frame from base 1. CDR1 and CDR2 (SGDLS, YYNGEE) derive from the germline V gene. Trimming at the junction amounts to 2 bases on V and 5 bases on J, and the germline ends lie 10 bases apart. The sample comes from a study of blood T cell repertoires in COVID-19 (dated by TCRdb to about 2020). Background on the whole study: The collaborator samples originated in the United States, Italy and Spain and spanned the acute and convalescent phases of COVID-19. A de-identified subject ID, COVID-19 status, age in years and sex were almost always included in the sample metadata. HLA class I and class II types, where available, came from metadata supplied by the sample provider rather than from assay-based typing. Deeply sampled blood TCRbeta repertoires from subjects exposed to, actively infected with, or recovered from COVID-19 were included in the dataset. The material from the prospective study consisted of cDNA or gDNA derived from T cells, B-cell-depleted T cells, or PBMCs. The repertoires were released in a freely available public database meant as a resource for research on the immune response to SARS-CoV-2. Samples came from the ongoing ImmuneRACE study (first 160 participants) plus 1,254 subjects from 6 global collaborators.

In the prospective study, participants were roughly 18 to 89 years old, resided in 25 or so geographic areas of the United States, and were enrolled through a virtual design. In the prospective study, cohorts were assigned on the basis of participant-reported clinical history obtained from a screening survey and a study questionnaire. Each participant in the prospective study had whole blood, serum and a nasopharyngeal or oropharyngeal swab collected by mobile phlebotomists. Prospective study participants could optionally give additional blood draws and questionnaires over an approximately 2-month period. Prospective study blood samples were shipped either frozen or at room temperature before DNA extraction. The immunoSEQ Assay, a bias-controlled multiplex PCR, was used to amplify TCRbeta CDR3 regions from genomic DNA. Per the authors' processing: The number of nucleated cells in each sample was estimated by amplification of reference gene primers within the assay. Sequence reads were collapsed and filtered to measure the absolute abundance of every unique TCRbeta CDR3 rearrangement. Productive Simpson clonality was computed per sample as the square root of Simpson's diversity index over productive rearrangements. As stored in TCRdb, this immuneACCESS dataset retains in-frame rearrangements with V and J assigned. A fraction of the clones does not appear; measured against another copy, unresolved V genes explain less than half of the discrepancy, and the remainder lacks a known reason. The DNA was the basis for D and trimming; V, J and clone size are from that table. A total of around 250,000 clones appear in this sample, about 82% of them only once. Together, the top ten hold around 10% of the sample.

What the study reported, not specific to this receptor: Clinical and demographic metadata were provided uncurated, with the amount varying by source and participant.

Source material: PBMCs or T cells enriched from blood (not recorded which). The TCR was taken from a woman in her fifties or sixties with acute COVID-19. The chain was built from TRBV9 and TRBJ1-1; a tentative D call is TRBD1 (5 bases match). The CDR3 protein sequence reads: CASSVGGKTEAFF. Here is the DNA: TGTGCCAGCAGCGTCGGGGGGAAAACTGAAGCTTTCTTT.